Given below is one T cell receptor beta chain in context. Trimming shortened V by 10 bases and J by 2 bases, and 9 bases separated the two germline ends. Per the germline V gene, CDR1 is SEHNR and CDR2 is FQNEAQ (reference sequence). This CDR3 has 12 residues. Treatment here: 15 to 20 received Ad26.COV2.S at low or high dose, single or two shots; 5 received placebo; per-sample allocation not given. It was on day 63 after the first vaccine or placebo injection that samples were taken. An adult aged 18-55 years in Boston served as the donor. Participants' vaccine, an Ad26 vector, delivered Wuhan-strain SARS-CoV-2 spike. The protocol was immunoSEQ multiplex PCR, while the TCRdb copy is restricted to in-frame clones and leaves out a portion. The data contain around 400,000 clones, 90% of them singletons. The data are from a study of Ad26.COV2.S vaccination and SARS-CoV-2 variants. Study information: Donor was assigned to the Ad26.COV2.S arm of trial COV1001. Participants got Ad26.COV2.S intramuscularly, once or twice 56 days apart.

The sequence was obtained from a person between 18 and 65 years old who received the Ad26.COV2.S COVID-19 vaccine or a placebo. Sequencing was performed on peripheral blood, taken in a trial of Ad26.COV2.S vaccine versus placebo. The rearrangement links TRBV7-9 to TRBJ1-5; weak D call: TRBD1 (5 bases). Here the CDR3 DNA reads TGTGCCATCCAGACAGGCAATCAGCCCCAGCATTTT. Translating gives CAIQTGNQPQHF.